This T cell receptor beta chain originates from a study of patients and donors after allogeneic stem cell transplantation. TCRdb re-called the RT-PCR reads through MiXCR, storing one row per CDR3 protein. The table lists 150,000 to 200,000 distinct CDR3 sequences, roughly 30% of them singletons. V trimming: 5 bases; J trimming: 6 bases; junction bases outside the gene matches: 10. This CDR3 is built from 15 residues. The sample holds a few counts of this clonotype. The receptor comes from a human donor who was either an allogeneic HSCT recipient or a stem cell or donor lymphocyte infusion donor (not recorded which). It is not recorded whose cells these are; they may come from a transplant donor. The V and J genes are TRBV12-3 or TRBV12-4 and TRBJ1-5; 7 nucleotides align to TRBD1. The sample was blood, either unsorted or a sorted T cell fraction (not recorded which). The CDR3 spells CASSPTGPWGQPQHF. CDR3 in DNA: TGTGCCAGCAGTCCGACAGGGCCGTGGGGTCAGCCCCAGCATTTT.